Shown below are 15 T cell receptor beta chains from a single sample sequenced in a study of T cells in tuberculosis. Measured with immunoSEQ multiplex PCR; TCRdb has only the in-frame clones, and not every one. The sample yields about 30,000 clones, less than 97% seen once. The sequenced sample consisted of PBMCs. These receptors all stem from a donor aged 10 to 29 with latent tuberculosis or without tuberculosis infection.

The chain couples TRBV19 to TRBJ2-7; tentatively, D is TRBD1 (5 bases). There are 13 residues in the CDR3. The V end lost 4 bases, the J end lost 3 bases, and 10 bases lay between the germline ends. Germline V lookup: CDR1 LNHDA, CDR2 SQIVND (reference sequence). The CDR3 is CASSNRKDYEQYF. CDR3 nucleotides: TGTGCCAGTAGTAACAGGAAGGACTACGAGCAGTACTTC.

The V gene is TRBV5-3, the J gene TRBJ2-7, with 12 bases lining up with TRBD1. TRBV5-3 is treated as an ORF (open reading frame) with a function not yet certain. V dropped 3 bases and J dropped 7; count of bases not matched to a gene: 2. CDR3 length: 13 amino acids. In DNA form, the CDR3 reads TGTGCCAGAAGCTGGGACAGGGGGCTAGAGCAGTACTTC. Residues: CARSWDRGLEQYF.

The chain recombines TRBV6-4 with TRBJ1-2; TRBD1 is a possible D gene (6 bases). Trimming removed 0 bases from V and 4 bases from J, with 15 bases in between. The germline V gene encodes CDR1 MRHNA and CDR2 SNTAGT. The CDR3 spans 16 residues. The CDR3 nucleotides read TGTGCCAGCAGTGACTCGGCAGGGGCTCTGGTCTATGGCTACACCTTC. Translated, it gives CASSDSAGALVYGYTF.

The V gene is TRBV29-1, the J gene TRBJ1-5; 8 positions match TRBD1. The CDR3 is 14 residues long. Germline V gives CDR1 SQVTM, CDR2 ANQGSEA. Trimming cost V 4 bases and J 1 base; bases outside gene matches: 3. The CDR3 loop reads CSVAQGASNQPQHF. The CDR3 DNA sequence: TGCAGCGTTGCTCAGGGGGCGAGCAATCAGCCCCAGCATTTT.

The J gene is TRBJ2-1, the V gene TRBV6-4; weak D call: TRBD2 (6 bases). The germline V gene has CDR1 MRHNA and CDR2 SNTAGT. The V and J ends lost 0 bases and 0 bases respectively, with 9 bases between them. The CDR3 is 16 amino acids. The CDR3 sequence: CASSDSGGSSYNEQFF. CDR3 DNA sequence: TGTGCCAGCAGTGACTCGGGGGGATCCTCCTACAATGAGCAGTTCTTC.

The V call is TRBV2, the J call TRBJ2-5; 7 positions match TRBD2. This CDR3 spans 14 amino acids. The ends lost 6 bases at V and 1 base at J; junction bases unmatched: 5. The germline V gene encodes CDR1 SNHLY and CDR2 FYNNEI. The CDR3 sequence: CASRSGTFQETQYF. CDR3 in DNA: TGTGCCAGCAGGAGCGGGACTTTCCAAGAGACCCAGTACTTC.

This chain uses TRBV5-6 with TRBJ1-5; TRBD1 might be the D (5 bases). CDR1 is SGHDT and CDR2 is YYEEEE in the germline V gene. The length of the CDR3 is 13 residues. Deletions cut 3 bases from V and 3 bases from J, with 7 bases between. CDR3 loop: CASSWGDNQPQHF. The CDR3 DNA is TGTGCCAGCAGCTGGGGGGACAATCAGCCCCAGCATTTT.

The chain joins TRBV4-1 to TRBJ2-3, with 9 bases identical to TRBD2. Germline trimming cut 6 bases from V and 5 bases from J; bases unmatched to any gene: 6. The CDR3 loop spans 14 amino acids. Germline values: CDR1 MGHRA, CDR2 YSYEKL. CDR3 sequence: CASRGGRAVDTQYF. The CDR3 DNA reads TGCGCCAGCAGGGGCGGGAGGGCCGTAGATACGCAGTATTTT.

V and J are TRBV7-2 and TRBJ2-5, with 8 positions matching TRBD2. The V and J ends lost 5 bases and 1 base, in that order; junction bases with no gene match: 9. The CDR3 totals 16 residues. Germline lookup yields CDR1 SGHTA and CDR2 FQGNSA. Here the CDR3 reads CASSPGERGSQETQYF. The DNA of the CDR3 is TGTGCCAGCAGCCCCGGGGAGCGGGGGTCCCAAGAGACCCAGTACTTC.

This rearrangement joins TRBV7-3 to TRBJ2-5, with a tentative D call TRBD2 (7 bases). V was trimmed by 0 bases and J by 5 bases, leaving 10 bases between them. CDR3 length: 14 residues. Germline values: CDR1 SGHTA, CDR2 FQGTGA. The CDR3 here is CASSLTGGLETQYF. For the CDR3, the DNA is TGTGCCAGCAGCTTAACCGGGGGGCTGGAGACCCAGTACTTC.

The rearrangement uses TRBV7-8 and TRBJ1-1; 8 bases fit TRBD1. V lost 9 bases, J lost 1 base, and 7 bases stayed unmatched. The V gene's germline CDR1 is SGHVS and CDR2 FQNEAQ. The length of the CDR3 is 14 residues. CDR3 loop: CASTSGTGNTEAFF. CDR3 nucleotide sequence: TGTGCCAGTACCTCCGGGACAGGGAACACTGAAGCTTTCTTT.

The chain carries TRBV19 and TRBJ1-2; the D is unclear. This CDR3 region has 12 residues. Germline assignment: CDR1 LNHDA and CDR2 SQIVND (reference sequence). Between the trimmed V and J ends, which lost 7 bases and 6 bases, there was a span of 12 bases. The CDR3 spells CASTSHRDGYTF. CDR3 sequence (DNA): TGTGCCAGTACCTCCCATAGAGATGGCTACACCTTC.

The chain recombines TRBV2 with TRBJ2-2; 13 positions match TRBD2. This CDR3 is built from 15 residues. The V gene end was trimmed by 7 bases and the J gene end by 4 bases; junction bases not matched to a gene: 3. Looked up from germline, CDR1 is SNHLY and CDR2 is FYNNEI. The chain's CDR3 is CASKGLAGFTGELFF. CDR3 sequence (DNA): TGTGCCAGCAAGGGACTAGCGGGATTCACCGGGGAGCTGTTTTTT.

V gene TRBV9 combines with J gene TRBJ2-3; D may be TRBD1 (7 bases). CDR1 is SGDLS and CDR2 is YYNGEE in the germline V gene. V was clipped by 0 bases and J by 3 bases, with 11 bases between them. The CDR3 totals 15 residues. The CDR3 DNA follows: TGTGCCAGCAGCGTAGAGGGGGCGGGGACAGATACGCAGTATTTT. It specifies CASSVEGAGTDTQYF.

This chain joins TRBV11-2 and TRBJ2-7, with D uncertain. V was trimmed by 6 bases and J by 6 bases, leaving 15 bases between them. The CDR3 sequence is 13 residues long. Germline loops: CDR1 SGHAT, CDR2 FQNNGV. This chain's CDR3 is CASSPRRVSEQYF. The CDR3, as DNA: TGTGCCAGCAGTCCACGCCGGGTTAGCGAGCAGTACTTC.